A selection of T cell receptor beta chains follows, all from one sample in a study of T cell responses to AZD1222 COVID-19 vaccine. Measured with immunoSEQ multiplex PCR; TCRdb has only the in-frame clones, and not every one. The sample yields 150,000 or so clones, about nine tenths seen once. Source: peripheral blood, taken on day 0 of AZD1222 vaccination. Source of these receptors: an adult in good health. CDR3s include the opening cysteine and the closing phenylalanine or tryptophan. The order of the fields is CDR3 DNA, CDR3 protein, V gene, J gene, D gene, clone size. A D gene is named only where the DNA matches it firmly. Expanded clones get a size class; other rows say once, few or many, or leave the size out.

TGTGCCAGCAGGAACAGGGGGGCTGAAGCTTTCTTT	CASRNRGAEAFF	TRBV2	TRBJ1-1	TRBD1	NA
TGTGCCAGCAGTTTGGGAACAGTCCAGAACTACGAGCAGTACTTC	CASSLGTVQNYEQYF	TRBV7-2	TRBJ2-7	NA	NA
TGCAGTGCTTTCGTACGAGTTGAAGCTTTCTTT	CSAFVRVEAFF	TRBV20-1	TRBJ1-1	NA	NA
TGTGCCATCAGTGAGATCCCAGGAGGCACAGATACGCAGTATTTT	CAISEIPGGTDTQYF	TRBV10-3	TRBJ2-3	NA	NA
TGTGCCACCAGTTCAGACACCGGACAGGGGGCAGTGGGGGACAATGAGCAGTTCTTC	CATSSDTGQGAVGDNEQFF	TRBV24-1	TRBJ2-1	TRBD1	NA
TGTGCCAGCATCCGGGGACAGGGTAATGCCCAGCCCCAGCATTTT	CASIRGQGNAQPQHF	TRBV28	TRBJ1-5	TRBD1	NA
TGTGCCAGTAGCCTCCGTTACGGCAAGAACACTGAAGCTTTCTTT	CASSLRYGKNTEAFF	TRBV19	TRBJ1-1	NA	NA
TGTGCCACCAGATCAAATGGACAGCTCTATGGCTACACCTTC	CATRSNGQLYGYTF	TRBV15	TRBJ1-2	NA	NA
TGTGCCAGCAGTTACAACAGGGGGAACTATGGCTACACCTTC	CASSYNRGNYGYTF	TRBV7-2	TRBJ1-2	TRBD1	NA
TGTGCCAGCTCACTACAGGGATTTGAAAAACTGTTTTTT	CASSLQGFEKLFF	TRBV18	TRBJ1-4	NA	NA
TGTGCCTGGAGTGAATGGGACAGGGCTGGCTACACCTTC	CAWSEWDRAGYTF	TRBV30	TRBJ1-2	TRBD1	NA
TGTGCCAGCAGCACGGAAGTCGGAGGCTACACCTTC	CASSTEVGGYTF	TRBV7-9	TRBJ1-2	NA	few
TGTGCCAGCAGTAGATGGGGAAACACCGGGGAGCTGTTTTTT	CASSRWGNTGELFF	TRBV28	TRBJ2-2	NA	NA
TGTGCCAGCAGCCATAAGAGAGTTAGCAATCAGCCCCAGCATTTT	CASSHKRVSNQPQHF	TRBV7-8	TRBJ1-5	NA	NA
TGTGCCAGCAGCTTAAGCGGGAAGGGATACGAGCAGTACTTC	CASSLSGKGYEQYF	TRBV7-9	TRBJ2-7	TRBD2	NA
TGCGCCAGCGGCCCGGGACTAGCGGGATACAATGAGCAGTTCTTC	CASGPGLAGYNEQFF	TRBV5-1	TRBJ2-1	TRBD2	NA
TGTGCCAGCTCACCCCGGCTAGCGGGAGTAGAGACCCAGTACTTC	CASSPRLAGVETQYF	TRBV18	TRBJ2-5	TRBD2	NA
TGTGCCAGCAGCTTAGTTGCAACTAGCTCCTACGAGCAGTACTTC	CASSLVATSSYEQYF	TRBV7-2	TRBJ2-7	NA	NA
TGTGCCAGCAGCCAAGGGGATCAGGTAGCGGGGACCCAGTACTTC	CASSQGDQVAGTQYF	TRBV4-2	TRBJ2-5	TRBD2	NA
TGTGCCTGGAGTGGTGCAGGAGGCAATCAGCCCCAGCATTTT	CAWSGAGGNQPQHF	TRBV30	TRBJ1-5	NA	once
TGTGCCATCAGTTTGACGTCCTCCGGGGAAAGGCCTGAAGCTTTCTTT	CAISLTSSGERPEAFF	TRBV10-3	TRBJ1-1	NA	NA
TGTGCCACCAGTGATGGTGCGGGGCGACTCGGGGGCACAGATACGCAGTATTTT	CATSDGAGRLGGTDTQYF	TRBV24-1	TRBJ2-3	NA	NA
TGTGCCAGCAAGGGGAGTGACCGGAACACTGAAGCTTTCTTT	CASKGSDRNTEAFF	TRBV6-6	TRBJ1-1	NA	once
TGTGCCAGCAGTTTGCTAGCGGGGGCCACAGATACGCAGTATTTT	CASSLLAGATDTQYF	TRBV27	TRBJ2-3	TRBD2	once
TGCGCCAGCAGCTCTCCTAGCGGTCAGAGCTCCTACAATGAGCAGTTCTTC	CASSSPSGQSSYNEQFF	TRBV5-1	TRBJ2-1	TRBD2	once
TGTGCCAGCAGCCAAGATTACGGGTCGGGACTAGCTTTGCGCGAGCAGTACTTC	CASSQDYGSGLALREQYF	TRBV14	TRBJ2-7	TRBD2	NA
TGTGCCAGCAGCGTAGCCCCGGAGGTTGGAAACACCATATATTTT	CASSVAPEVGNTIYF	TRBV9	TRBJ1-3	NA	NA
TGTGCCAGCAGCCAAGATAGTCTTCAAGGGGGCTACTACAATGAGCAGTTCTTC	CASSQDSLQGGYYNEQFF	TRBV3-1/TRBV3-2	TRBJ2-1	TRBD1	NA
TGCGCCAGCAGCTCAGGACGAATCGGACAGGCGATAATCCAGACCTACGAGCAGTACTTC	CASSSGRIGQAIIQTYEQYF	TRBV5-1	TRBJ2-7	TRBD1	NA
TGTGCCGTACCCGACAGGGGGCCCCATATGCCCCAGCATTTT	CAVPDRGPHMPQHF	TRBV28	TRBJ1-5	TRBD1	NA
TGTGCCATCAGTGAGTCTCGGGGATCTAACTATGGCTACACCTTC	CAISESRGSNYGYTF	TRBV10-3	TRBJ1-2	NA	NA
TGTGCCAGCAGCTTATCGCACTACAATGAGCAGTTCTTC	CASSLSHYNEQFF	TRBV13	TRBJ2-1	NA	NA
TGTGCCAGCAGCCCGTACAAGGACAGGGAGAACACTGAAGCTTTCTTT	CASSPYKDRENTEAFF	TRBV7-9	TRBJ1-1	TRBD1	NA
TGTGCCACCAGCAGAGGGCAGATTAATGAAAAACTGTTTTTT	CATSRGQINEKLFF	TRBV15	TRBJ1-4	NA	NA
TGTGCCAGCACGCTCCGGGAGTCCACAGATACGCAGTATTTT	CASTLRESTDTQYF	TRBV2	TRBJ2-3	NA	NA
TGTGCCAGCAGCCCTCAAGGGAGGAACACCGGGGAGCTGTTTTTT	CASSPQGRNTGELFF	TRBV3-1/TRBV3-2	TRBJ2-2	NA	NA
TGTGCCAGCAGGCTAGCGTCCAGCTACAATGAGCAGTTCTTC	CASRLASSYNEQFF	TRBV28	TRBJ2-1	NA	NA
TGTGCCAGCAGCTTAGGGGCTCCGGGACTAGCGCATCAAGAGACCCAGTACTTC	CASSLGAPGLAHQETQYF	TRBV7-2	TRBJ2-5	TRBD2	NA
TGTGCCAGCAGCTCAACAGTCGATAATTCACCCCTCCACTTT	CASSSTVDNSPLHF	TRBV7-2	TRBJ1-6	NA	NA
TGTGCCAGCAGCTTATTTCAGGGGCTTGTGAACACTGAAGCTTTCTTT	CASSLFQGLVNTEAFF	TRBV7-6	TRBJ1-1	NA	NA
TGTGCCTGGATGGGAGGCCGTGAGGATTCACCCCTCCACTTT	CAWMGGREDSPLHF	TRBV30	TRBJ1-6	NA	NA
TGTGCCAGCAGCTTAGCCGTGGCGGGAGGTGGCGGCTACACCTTC	CASSLAVAGGGGYTF	TRBV7-2	TRBJ1-2	NA	NA
TGTGCCAGCTCCCAGGCAGGGGGCGACTATGGCTACACCTTC	CASSQAGGDYGYTF	TRBV18	TRBJ1-2	TRBD1	NA
TGTGCCAGCAGTTACTCGCCAGGGTTGAACGAGCAGTACTTC	CASSYSPGLNEQYF	TRBV6-5	TRBJ2-7	NA	NA
TGTGCCAGCTCATCATACAGACAGGGTGATAATGAAAAACTGTTTTTT	CASSSYRQGDNEKLFF	TRBV25-1	TRBJ1-4	TRBD1	NA
TGCAGCGTTGTTAGGAGGCTGAACACTGAAGCTTTCTTT	CSVVRRLNTEAFF	TRBV29-1	TRBJ1-1	NA	NA
TGTGCCAGCAGTTTAAATGGGGGGAACACTGAAGCTTTCTTT	CASSLNGGNTEAFF	TRBV28	TRBJ1-1	NA	NA
TGCGCCAGCAGCCCCAGGGGCTCCTACAATGAGCAGTTCTTC	CASSPRGSYNEQFF	TRBV5-1	TRBJ2-1	NA	NA
TGTGCCACCAGTGATACGTCGACAGGGTTCCCCTATGGCTACACCTTC	CATSDTSTGFPYGYTF	TRBV24-1	TRBJ1-2	TRBD1	NA
TGCGCCAGCAGTGAGGCGAGGAACACTGAAGCTTTCTTT	CASSEARNTEAFF	TRBV10-2	TRBJ1-1	NA	NA
TGCGCCAGCAGTCAACCCGATGGCAACGCACCGGGACTCGGAAACAATGAGCAGTTCTTC	CASSQPDGNAPGLGNNEQFF	TRBV23-1	TRBJ2-1	NA	NA
TGTGCCAGCAGTTACGGCGTAGGGTTCTATGAGCAGTTCTTC	CASSYGVGFYEQFF	TRBV6-2/TRBV6-3	TRBJ2-1	NA	NA
TGTGCCAGCAGCGCGAAACAGGGCGCAGGCAATGAGCAGTTCTTC	CASSAKQGAGNEQFF	TRBV11-3	TRBJ2-1	NA	NA
TGTGCCAGCAGCTTCGTACAGACAACAGATACGCAGTATTTT	CASSFVQTTDTQYF	TRBV7-9	TRBJ2-3	NA	NA
TGTGCCAGTAGCCCTCTAGCGGGAGGTTACAATGAGCAGTTCTTC	CASSPLAGGYNEQFF	TRBV19	TRBJ2-1	TRBD2	NA